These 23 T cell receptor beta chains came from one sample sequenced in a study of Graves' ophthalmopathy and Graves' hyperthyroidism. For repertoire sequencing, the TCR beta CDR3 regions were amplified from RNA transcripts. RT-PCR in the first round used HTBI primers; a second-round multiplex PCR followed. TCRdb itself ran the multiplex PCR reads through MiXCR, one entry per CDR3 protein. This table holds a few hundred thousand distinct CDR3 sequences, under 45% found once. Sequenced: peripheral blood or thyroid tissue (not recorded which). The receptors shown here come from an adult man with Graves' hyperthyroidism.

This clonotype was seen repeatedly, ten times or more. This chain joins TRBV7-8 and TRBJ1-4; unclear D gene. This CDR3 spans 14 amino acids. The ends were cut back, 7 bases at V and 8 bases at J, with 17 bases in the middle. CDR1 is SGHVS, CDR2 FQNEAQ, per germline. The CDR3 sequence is CASTSGGPGEKLFF. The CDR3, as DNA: TGTGCCAGCACTTCTGGAGGGCCTGGCGAAAAACTGTTTTTT.

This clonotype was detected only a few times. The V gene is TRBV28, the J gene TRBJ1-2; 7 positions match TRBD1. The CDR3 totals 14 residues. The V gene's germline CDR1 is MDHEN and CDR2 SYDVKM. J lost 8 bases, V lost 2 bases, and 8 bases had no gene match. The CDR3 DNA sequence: TGTGCCAGCAGTTTACCCCTGACAGGGCACGGCTACACCTTC. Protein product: CASSLPLTGHGYTF.

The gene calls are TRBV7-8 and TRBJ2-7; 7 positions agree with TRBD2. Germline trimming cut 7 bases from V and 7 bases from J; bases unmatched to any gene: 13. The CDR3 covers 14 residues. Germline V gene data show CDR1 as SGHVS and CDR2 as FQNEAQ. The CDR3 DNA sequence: TGTGCCAGCAAACGGGGAACTACGGGAGGAGAGCAGTACTTC. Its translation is CASKRGTTGGEQYF.

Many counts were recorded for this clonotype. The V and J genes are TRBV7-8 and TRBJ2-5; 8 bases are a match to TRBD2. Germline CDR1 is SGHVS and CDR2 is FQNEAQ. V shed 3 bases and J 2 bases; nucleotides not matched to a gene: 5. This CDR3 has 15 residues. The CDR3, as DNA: TGTGCCAGCAGCTTCGGGGGGGGAAATCAAGAGACCCAGTACTTC. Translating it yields CASSFGGGNQETQYF.

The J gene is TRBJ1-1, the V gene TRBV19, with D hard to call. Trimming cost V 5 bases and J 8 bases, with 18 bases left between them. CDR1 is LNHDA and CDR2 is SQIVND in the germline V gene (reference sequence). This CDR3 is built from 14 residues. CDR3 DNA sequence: TGTGCCAGTAGTCAGTACGCGGGTCAGGCCGAAGCTTTCTTT. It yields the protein CASSQYAGQAEAFF.

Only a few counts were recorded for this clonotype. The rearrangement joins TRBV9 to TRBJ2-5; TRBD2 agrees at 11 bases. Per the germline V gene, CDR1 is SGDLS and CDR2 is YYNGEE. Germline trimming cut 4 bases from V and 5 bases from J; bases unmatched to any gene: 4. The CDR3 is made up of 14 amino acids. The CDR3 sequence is CASSRLAGRETQYF. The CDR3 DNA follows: TGTGCCAGCAGCCGACTAGCGGGAAGGGAGACCCAGTACTTC. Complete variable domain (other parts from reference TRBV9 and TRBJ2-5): DSGVTQTPKHLITATGQRVTLRCSPRSGDLSVYWYQQSLDQGLQFLIQYYNGEERAKGNILERFSAQQFPDLHSELNLSSLELGDSALYFCASSRLAGRETQYFGPGTRLLVL.

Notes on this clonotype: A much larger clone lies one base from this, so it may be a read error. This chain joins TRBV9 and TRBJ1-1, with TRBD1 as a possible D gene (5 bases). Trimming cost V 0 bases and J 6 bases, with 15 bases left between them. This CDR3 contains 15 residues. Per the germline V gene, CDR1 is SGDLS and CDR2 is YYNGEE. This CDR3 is CASSVDQGEQAEAFF. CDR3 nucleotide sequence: TGTGCCAGCAGCGTAGACCAAGGGGAGCAAGCTGAAGCTTTCTTT.

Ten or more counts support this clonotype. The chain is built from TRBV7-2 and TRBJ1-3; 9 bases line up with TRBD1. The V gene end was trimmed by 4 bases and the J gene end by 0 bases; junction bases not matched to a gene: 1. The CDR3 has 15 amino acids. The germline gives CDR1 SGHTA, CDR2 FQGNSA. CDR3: CASSSGQGSGNTIYF. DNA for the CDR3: TGTGCCAGCAGCTCGGGACAGGGCTCTGGAAACACCATATATTTT. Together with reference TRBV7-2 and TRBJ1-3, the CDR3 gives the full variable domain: GAGVSQSPSNKVTEKGKDVELRCDPISGHTALYWYRQSLGQGLEFLIYFQGNSAPDKSGLPSDRFSAERTGGSVSTLTIQRTQQEDSAVYLCASSSGQGSGNTIYFGEGSWLTVV.

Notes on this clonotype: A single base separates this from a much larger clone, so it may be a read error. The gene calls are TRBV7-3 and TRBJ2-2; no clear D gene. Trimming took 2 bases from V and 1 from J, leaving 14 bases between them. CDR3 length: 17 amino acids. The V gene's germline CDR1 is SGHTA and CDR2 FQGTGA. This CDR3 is CASSLGGERWNTGELFF. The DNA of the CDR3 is TGTGCCAGCAGCTTAGGCGGTGAACGGTGGAACACCGGGGAGCTGTTTTTT.

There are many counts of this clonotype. This CDR3 is CASSQDIGTGELFF. CDR3 in DNA: TGTGCCAGCAGCCAAGATATAGGAACCGGGGAGCTGTTTTTT. This rearrangement joins TRBV14 to TRBJ2-2; D not resolved. The CDR3 length is 14 residues. Germline V gene data show CDR1 as SGHDN and CDR2 as FVKESK. Trimming pared 0 bases from V and 5 bases from J, leaving 7 bases between.

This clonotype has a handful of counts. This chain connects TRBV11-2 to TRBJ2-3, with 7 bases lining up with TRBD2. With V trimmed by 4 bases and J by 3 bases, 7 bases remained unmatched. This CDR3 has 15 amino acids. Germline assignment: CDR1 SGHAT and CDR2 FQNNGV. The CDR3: CASSSAGAGTDTQYF. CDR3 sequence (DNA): TGTGCCAGCAGCTCCGCGGGAGCTGGGACAGATACGCAGTATTTT.

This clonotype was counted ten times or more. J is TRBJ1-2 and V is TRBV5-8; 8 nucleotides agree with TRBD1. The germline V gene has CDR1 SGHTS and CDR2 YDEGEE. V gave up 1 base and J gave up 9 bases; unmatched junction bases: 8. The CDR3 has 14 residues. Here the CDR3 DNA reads TGTGCCAGCAGCTTGACGGACAGGGCAGACCGCTACACCTTC. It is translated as CASSLTDRADRYTF.

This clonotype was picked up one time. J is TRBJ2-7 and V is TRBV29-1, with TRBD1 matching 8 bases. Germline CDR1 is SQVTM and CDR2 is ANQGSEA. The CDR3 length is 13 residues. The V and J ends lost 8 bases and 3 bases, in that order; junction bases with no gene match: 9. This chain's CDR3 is CSWDRRRVYEQYF. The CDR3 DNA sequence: TGCAGCTGGGACAGGAGACGAGTCTACGAGCAGTACTTC.

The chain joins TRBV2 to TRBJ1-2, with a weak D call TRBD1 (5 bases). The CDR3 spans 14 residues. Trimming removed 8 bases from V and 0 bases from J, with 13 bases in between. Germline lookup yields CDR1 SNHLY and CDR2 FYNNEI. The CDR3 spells CASATVSPNYGYTF. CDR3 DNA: TGTGCCAGCGCGACAGTCTCCCCTAACTATGGCTACACCTTC.

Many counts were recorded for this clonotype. CDR3 residues: CASSIGPGIYEQYF. CDR3 bases: TGTGCCAGTAGTATAGGTCCAGGGATCTACGAGCAGTACTTC. This chain links TRBV19 with TRBJ2-7; perhaps TRBD1 as D (5 bases). This CDR3 spans 14 amino acids. Germline V lookup: CDR1 LNHDA, CDR2 SQIVND (reference sequence). V dropped 1 base and J dropped 3 bases, with 10 bases sitting between them.

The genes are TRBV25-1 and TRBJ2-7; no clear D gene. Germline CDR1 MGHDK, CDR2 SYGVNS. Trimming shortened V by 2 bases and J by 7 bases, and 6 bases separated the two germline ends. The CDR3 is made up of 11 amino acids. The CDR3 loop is CASSETNEQYF. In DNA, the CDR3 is TGTGCCAGCAGTGAAACCAATGAGCAGTACTTC.

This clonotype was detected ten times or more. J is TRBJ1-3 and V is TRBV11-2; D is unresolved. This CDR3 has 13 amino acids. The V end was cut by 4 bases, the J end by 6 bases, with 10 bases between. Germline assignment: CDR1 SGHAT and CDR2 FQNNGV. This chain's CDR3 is CASSSLRENTIYF. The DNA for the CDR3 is TGTGCCAGCAGCTCTCTAAGGGAAAACACCATATATTTT. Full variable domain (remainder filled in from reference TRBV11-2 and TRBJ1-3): EAGVAQSPRYKIIEKRQSVAFWCNPISGHATLYWYQQILGQGPKLLIQFQNNGVVDDSQLPKDRFSAERLKGVDSTLKIQPAKLEDSAVYLCASSSLRENTIYFGEGSWLTVV.

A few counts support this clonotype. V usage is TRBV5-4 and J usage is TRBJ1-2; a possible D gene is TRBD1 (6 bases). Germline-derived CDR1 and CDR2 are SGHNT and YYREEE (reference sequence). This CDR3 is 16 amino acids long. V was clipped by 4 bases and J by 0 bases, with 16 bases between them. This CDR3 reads CASSRRRGTTNYGYTF. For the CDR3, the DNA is TGTGCCAGCAGCCGCAGGAGGGGGACCACTAACTATGGCTACACCTTC.

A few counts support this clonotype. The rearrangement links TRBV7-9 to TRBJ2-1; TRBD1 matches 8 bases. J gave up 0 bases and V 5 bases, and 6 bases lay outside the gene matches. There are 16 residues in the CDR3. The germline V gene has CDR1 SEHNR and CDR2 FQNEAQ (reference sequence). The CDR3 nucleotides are TGTGCCAGCAGCCCTAGGACAGGGAGCTCCTACAATGAGCAGTTCTTC. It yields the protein CASSPRTGSSYNEQFF. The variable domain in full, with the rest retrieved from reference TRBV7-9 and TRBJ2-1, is DTGVSQNPRHKITKRGQNVTFRCDPISEHNRLYWYRQTLGQGPEFLTYFQNEAQLEKSRLLSDRFSAERPKGSFSTLEIQRTEQGDSAMYLCASSPRTGSSYNEQFFGPGTRLTVL.

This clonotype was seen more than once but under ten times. The CDR3 loop is CAWTGDFAEAFF. In nucleotides, the CDR3 is TGTGCCTGGACAGGGGATTTCGCTGAAGCTTTCTTT. The chain employs TRBV30 and TRBJ1-1, with D perhaps matching TRBD1 (6 bases). The germline V and J ends were trimmed by 4 bases and 6 bases, with 12 bases remaining between them. The CDR3 totals 12 residues. Germline V CDR1 and CDR2: GTSNPN, SVGIG (reference sequence).

CDR3 bases: TGTGCCAGCAGCTCACCGGGTGTATGGAGCGCGAACACCGGGGAGCTGTTTTTT. Protein sequence: CASSSPGVWSANTGELFF. The gene calls are TRBV7-9 and TRBJ2-2, with D uncertain. Trimming pared 4 bases from V and 0 bases from J, leaving 18 bases between. The CDR3 spans 18 residues. The V gene's germline CDR1 is SEHNR and CDR2 FQNEAQ (reference sequence). Full variable domain (missing parts from reference TRBV7-9 and TRBJ2-2): DTGVSQNPRHKITKRGQNVTFRCDPISEHNRLYWYRQTLGQGPEFLTYFQNEAQLEKSRLLSDRFSAERPKGSFSTLEIQRTEQGDSAMYLCASSSPGVWSANTGELFFGEGSRLTVL.

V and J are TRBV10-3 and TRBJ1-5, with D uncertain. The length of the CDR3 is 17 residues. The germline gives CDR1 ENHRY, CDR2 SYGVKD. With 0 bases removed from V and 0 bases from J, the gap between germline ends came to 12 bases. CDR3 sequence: CAISESGGVYSNQPQHF. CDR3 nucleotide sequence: TGTGCCATCAGTGAGTCAGGCGGGGTCTATAGCAATCAGCCCCAGCATTTT.

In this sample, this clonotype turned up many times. CDR3 sequence reads: CSARMSGSGGEAFF. DNA of the CDR3: TGCAGTGCTAGAATGTCCGGATCGGGTGGGGAAGCTTTCTTT. The chain couples TRBV20-1 to TRBJ1-1; D is ambiguous. Looked up from germline, CDR1 is DFQATT and CDR2 is SNEGSKA (reference sequence). The CDR3 consists of 14 residues. Trimming removed 2 bases from V and 8 bases from J, with 18 bases in between.